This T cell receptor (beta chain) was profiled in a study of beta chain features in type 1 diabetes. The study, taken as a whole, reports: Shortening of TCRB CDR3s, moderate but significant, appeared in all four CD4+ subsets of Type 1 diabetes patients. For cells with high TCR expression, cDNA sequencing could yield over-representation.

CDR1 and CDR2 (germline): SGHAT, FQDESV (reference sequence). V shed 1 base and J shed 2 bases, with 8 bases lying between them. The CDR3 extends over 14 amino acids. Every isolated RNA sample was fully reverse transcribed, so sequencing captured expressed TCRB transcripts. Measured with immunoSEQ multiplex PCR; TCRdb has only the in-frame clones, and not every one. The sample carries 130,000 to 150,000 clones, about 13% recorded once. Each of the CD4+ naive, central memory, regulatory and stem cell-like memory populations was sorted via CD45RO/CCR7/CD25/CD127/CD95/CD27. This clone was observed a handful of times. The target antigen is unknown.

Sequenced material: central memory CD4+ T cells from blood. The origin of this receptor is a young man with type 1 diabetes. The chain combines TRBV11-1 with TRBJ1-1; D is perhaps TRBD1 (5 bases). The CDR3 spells CASSLEQANTEAFF. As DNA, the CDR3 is TGTGCCAGCAGCTTAGAACAGGCAAACACTGAAGCTTTCTTT.